The rows below give T cell receptor beta chains drawn from one sample of a study of blood T cell repertoires in COVID-19. The table came from immunoSEQ multiplex PCR; TCRdb's copy has only in-frame clones and leaves some out. Here the sample spans hundreds of thousands of clones, around nine tenths being singletons. Sequencing was performed on peripheral blood. The origin of the receptors is a human donor in a cohort sampled during active COVID-19. Both conserved end residues are part of each CDR3. The D gene is left open where the match is weak. Clone sizes are given selectively: once, few, many, or a class where the clone is expanded.

-,TRBV2,TRBJ1-2,-,CASRDGQNHYGYTF,TGTGCCAGCAGGGACGGACAGAATCACTATGGCTACACCTTC
-,TRBV2,TRBJ2-7,-,CASRQETYEQYF,TGTGCCAGTCGCCAGGAAACCTACGAGCAGTACTTC
-,TRBV19,TRBJ1-1,-,CASSMGARNTEAFF,TGTGCCAGTAGTATGGGGGCGCGGAACACTGAAGCTTTCTTT
-,TRBV4-2,TRBJ2-1,-,CASSQVGGQTYNEQFF,TGTGCCAGCAGCCAAGTAGGCGGGCAAACCTACAATGAGCAGTTCTTC
-,TRBV5-1,TRBJ1-3,-,CASSLELADSGNTIYF,TGCGCCAGCAGCTTGGAGTTGGCCGACTCTGGAAACACCATATATTTT
-,TRBV3-1/TRBV3-2,TRBJ2-3,-,CASSLPAGAGTDTQYF,TGTGCCAGCAGCCTCCCCGCGGGGGCGGGCACAGATACGCAGTATTTT
TRBD1,TRBV30,TRBJ1-3,-,CAWSPGGTGNTIYF,TGTGCCTGGAGTCCAGGGGGCACTGGAAACACCATATATTTT
-,TRBV25-1,TRBJ1-2,-,CASSGLVNYGYTF,TGTGCCAGCAGTGGACTCGTTAACTATGGCTACACCTTC
-,TRBV27,TRBJ1-6,-,CASSARQVDRTPLHF,TGTGCCAGCAGTGCCAGACAGGTCGACAGGACACCCCTCCACTTT
-,TRBV7-8,TRBJ2-6,-,CASSLARTAGANVLTF,TGTGCCAGCAGCTTAGCTCGGACAGCTGGGGCCAACGTCCTGACTTTC
-,TRBV3-1/TRBV3-2,TRBJ1-3,once,CAPRAGGRGNTIYF,TGTGCCCCCCGGGCGGGGGGAAGAGGAAACACCATATATTTT